The 20 T cell receptor beta chains below were found in one sample sequenced in a study of graft-versus-host responses after intestinal transplantation. TCRdb keeps only in-frame clones here, not all; method: immunoSEQ multiplex PCR. Of approximately 12,000 clones in the sample, 70% to 75% were seen once. Tissue from the graft was processed to free its intraepithelial and lamina propria lymphocytes. Sequenced material: ileum tissue, taken roughly 140 days after intestinal transplantation. These receptors were obtained from a human patient who received an intestinal transplant, so some T cells may come from the graft donor.

This rearrangement joins TRBV10-2 to TRBJ2-6; 7 bases are a match to TRBD2. Germline trimming cut 3 bases from V and 0 bases from J; bases unmatched to any gene: 8. Looked up from germline, CDR1 is WSHSY and CDR2 is SAAADI. The CDR3 has 18 residues. CDR3 sequence: CASSETSVGISGANVLTF. The CDR3 nucleotides read TGCGCCAGCAGTGAAACTAGCGTGGGTATCTCTGGGGCCAACGTCCTGACTTTC.

This clone was seen a few times. The chain joins TRBV5-8 to TRBJ1-2; 8 positions agree with TRBD1. The junction had 7 bases not matched to a gene; V was cut back by 1 base and J by 5 bases. The CDR3 runs to 15 residues. Germline V gene sequence: CDR1 SGHTS, CDR2 YDEGEE. The chain's CDR3 is CASSLQGAAHYGYTF. The CDR3 DNA sequence: TGTGCCAGCAGCTTGCAGGGGGCCGCCCATTATGGCTACACCTTC.

The V call is TRBV5-1, the J call TRBJ2-6; D is possibly TRBD1 (6 bases). The CDR3 consists of 18 residues. Per germline, CDR1 SGHRS and CDR2 YFSETQ. Trimming removed 4 bases at V and 1 base at J, with 18 bases between. The CDR3 protein is CASSLDSGLWSGANVLTF. The CDR3 nucleotides are TGCGCCAGCAGCCTGGACAGTGGCCTTTGGTCTGGGGCCAACGTCCTGACTTTC.

This sequence joins TRBV6-1 and TRBJ2-3, with TRBD2 matching over 11 bases. Germline V lookup: CDR1 MNHNS, CDR2 SASEGT. CDR3 length: 16 amino acids. V was clipped by 0 bases and J by 2 bases; unmatched bases: 1. This chain's CDR3 is CASSEASGGATDTQYF. The CDR3 DNA reads TGTGCCAGCAGTGAAGCTAGCGGGGGGGCCACAGATACGCAGTATTTT.

The V and J genes are TRBV11-3 and TRBJ2-7; 11 bases line up with TRBD2. The V segment lost 0 bases and the J segment 5 bases; nucleotides outside the gene matches: 12. The CDR3 is 18 amino acids. Germline V gives CDR1 SGHNT, CDR2 YENEEA. The CDR3 is CASSLDSPRLAGSHEQYF. The DNA for the CDR3 is TGTGCCAGCAGCTTAGATTCCCCTCGACTAGCGGGGTCCCACGAGCAGTACTTC.

Concerning this clone itself: Other DNA sequences from this sample encode an identical CDR3 as well. J is TRBJ1-5 and V is TRBV15; D possibly corresponds to TRBD1 (5 bases). The CDR3 is 14 residues long. V was trimmed by 3 bases and J by 5 bases, leaving 11 bases between them. Germline V gene sequence: CDR1 LNHNV, CDR2 YYDKDF (reference sequence). CDR3 residues: CATSRDGGYQPQHF. CDR3 coding DNA: TGTGCCACCAGCAGGGACGGGGGATATCAGCCCCAGCATTTT.

Relative to its sample, this clone is medium-sized. The CDR3 loop reads CASSLYPGTNTGELFF. The CDR3 DNA is TGTGCCAGCAGCTTATACCCAGGGACGAACACCGGGGAGCTGTTTTTT. This chain uses TRBV13 with TRBJ2-2, with D possibly matching TRBD1 (5 bases). The CDR3 has 16 residues. Trimming cost V 2 bases and J 0 bases, with 10 bases left between them. Per the germline V gene, CDR1 is PRHDT and CDR2 is FYEKMQ (reference sequence).

The rearrangement links TRBV7-3 to TRBJ2-7; D is perhaps TRBD1 (5 bases). V was pared by 2 bases and J by 5 bases, with 13 bases between. The CDR3 extends over 14 amino acids. Germline values: CDR1 SGHTA, CDR2 FQGTGA. This chain's CDR3 is CASSLGAPRDEQYF. DNA for the CDR3: TGTGCCAGCAGCTTAGGGGCGCCTCGGGACGAGCAGTACTTC.

As to this clone: The sample has other DNA sequences that encode this CDR3 too. J is TRBJ1-6 and V is TRBV11-2; a weak D match, TRBD1 (5 bases). Germline CDR1 SGHAT, CDR2 FQNNGV. There are 17 residues in the CDR3. V was shortened by 5 bases and J by 4 bases, with 18 bases between the two germline ends. CDR3 DNA: TGTGCCAGCAGCCTCAACAGGATGGTGGTGTATAATTCACCCCTCCACTTT. This gives the protein CASSLNRMVVYNSPLHF.

This chain joins TRBV9 and TRBJ2-5; TRBD2 matches 8 bases. The germline CDR1 and CDR2 sequences are SGDLS and YYNGEE. The CDR3 covers 15 residues. Trimming cost V 5 bases and J 6 bases; bases outside gene matches: 12. The CDR3, as DNA: TGTGCCAGCAGTCCGACCGGGACTAGACGCCAGACCCAGTACTTC. Its translation is CASSPTGTRRQTQYF.

This clone was recorded once. J is TRBJ1-2 and V is TRBV6-5; the match to TRBD1 covers 7 bases. The CDR3 loop spans 14 amino acids. V gave up 4 bases and J gave up 5 bases; unmatched junction bases: 7. CDR1 and CDR2 from the germline V gene are MNHEY and SVGAGI. The CDR3 DNA sequence: TGTGCCAGCAGTTCACCGGGACAGCGTTATGGCTACACCTTC. Amino acids: CASSSPGQRYGYTF.

This chain links TRBV7-2 with TRBJ2-7; 9 nucleotides line up with TRBD1. V lost 3 bases to trimming and J lost 2 bases; unmatched junction nucleotides: 17. Looked up from germline, CDR1 is SGHTA and CDR2 is FQGNSA. The CDR3 is made up of 19 amino acids. Here the CDR3 reads CASSFPWDREDGSAYEQYF. DNA of the CDR3: TGTGCCAGCAGCTTCCCGTGGGACAGGGAGGATGGTAGTGCCTACGAGCAGTACTTC.

This clone was seen a single time. The chain couples TRBV5-1 to TRBJ1-2, with 8 positions matching TRBD1. The CDR3 extends over 14 amino acids. Germline CDR1 reads SGHRS; CDR2 reads YFSETQ. V was pared by 3 bases and J by 8 bases, with 9 bases of the junction left unmatched. The CDR3 DNA reads TGCGCCAGCAGCTCCCACAGGGGGACAGAGGGCTACACCTTC. The encoded protein is CASSSHRGTEGYTF.

This sequence joins TRBV30 and TRBJ1-2; 8 bases are shared with TRBD1. J was trimmed by 4 bases and V by 2 bases; bases with no gene match: 12. The CDR3 length is 16 residues. Germline V gives CDR1 GTSNPN, CDR2 SVGIG (reference sequence). DNA of the CDR3: TGTGCCTGGAGTCCGGCGGGACAGGCCTTCCCCTATGGCTACACCTTC. Its protein product is CAWSPAGQAFPYGYTF.

Concerning this clone itself: At one end the junction does not follow the germline gene, possibly because of a read error. The V call is TRBV9, the J call TRBJ2-1; TRBD2 agrees at 7 bases. The CDR3 totals 13 residues. Germline V gives CDR1 SGDLS, CDR2 YYNGEE. The CDR3 DNA is TGTGCCAGCAGCGTAGGTGTTGGGGGGGGTATGGTCTTC. This codes for CASSVGVGGGMVF.

The chain combines TRBV7-8 with TRBJ2-3; possible D gene TRBD2, 5 bases. Trimming pared 8 bases from V and 2 bases from J, leaving 17 bases between. The CDR3 is made up of 15 amino acids. Per germline, CDR1 SGHVS and CDR2 FQNEAQ. The CDR3 DNA follows: TGTGCCAGCCGAAAACCTCGACTACCCACAGATACGCAGTATTTT. Its translation: CASRKPRLPTDTQYF.

The chain is built from TRBV5-4 and TRBJ1-2, with a weak D call TRBD1 (5 bases). V lost 7 bases to trimming and J lost 4 bases, with 23 bases between them. Germline CDR1 and CDR2: SGHNT and YYREEE (reference sequence). This CDR3 spans 16 amino acids. The DNA of the CDR3 is TGTGCCAGCGGTTGGGGCATACCAGGAAAGACCTATGGCTACACCTTC. Encoded protein: CASGWGIPGKTYGYTF.

The chain links TRBV7-9 to TRBJ2-3; 7 bases map to TRBD1. The trim removed 1 base at V and 1 base at J, leaving 2 bases unmatched. Germline CDR1 SEHNR, CDR2 FQNEAQ (reference sequence). The CDR3 spans 15 residues. This CDR3 is CASSLVQGGTDTQYF. CDR3 coding DNA: TGTGCCAGCAGCTTAGTTCAGGGGGGCACAGATACGCAGTATTTT.

The rearrangement links TRBV11-1 to TRBJ2-7; 10 nucleotides line up with TRBD1. Germline lookup yields CDR1 SGHAT and CDR2 FQDESV (reference sequence). The CDR3 is 15 amino acids. The J segment lost 4 bases and the V segment lost 2 bases, leaving 5 bases of the junction unmatched. This CDR3 reads CASSLPTGGRYEQYF. The CDR3 DNA reads as TGTGCCAGCAGCTTACCGACAGGGGGCCGGTACGAGCAGTACTTC.

The CDR3 protein is CASGLVQGSNQPQHF. As DNA, the CDR3 is TGTGCTAGTGGTTTGGTACAGGGGAGCAATCAGCCCCAGCATTTT. This chain uses TRBV12-5 with TRBJ1-5, with 7 bases matching TRBD1. Trimming took 0 bases from V and 1 from J; bases not matched to a gene: 0. Per germline, CDR1 LGHNT and CDR2 FRNRAP. This CDR3 has 15 residues.